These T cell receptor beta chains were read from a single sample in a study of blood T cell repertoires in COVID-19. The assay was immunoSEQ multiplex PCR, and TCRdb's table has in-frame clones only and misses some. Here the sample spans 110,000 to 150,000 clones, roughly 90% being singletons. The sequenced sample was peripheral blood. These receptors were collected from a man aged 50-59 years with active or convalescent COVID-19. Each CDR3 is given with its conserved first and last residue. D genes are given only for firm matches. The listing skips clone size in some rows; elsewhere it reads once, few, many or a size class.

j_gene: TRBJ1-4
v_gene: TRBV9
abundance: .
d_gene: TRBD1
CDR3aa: CASSRDRGLWTNEKLFF
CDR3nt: TGTGCCAGCAGCAGGGACAGGGGGCTATGGACTAATGAAAAACTGTTTTTT

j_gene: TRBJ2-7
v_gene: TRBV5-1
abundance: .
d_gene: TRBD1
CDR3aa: CASSLTGVGYEQYF
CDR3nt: TGCGCCAGCAGCTTGACAGGGGTAGGATACGAGCAGTACTTC

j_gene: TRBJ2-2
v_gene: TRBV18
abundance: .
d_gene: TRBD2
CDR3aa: CASSLSGRNTGELFF
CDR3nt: TGTGCCAGCTCCCTCAGCGGGAGAAACACCGGGGAGCTGTTTTTT

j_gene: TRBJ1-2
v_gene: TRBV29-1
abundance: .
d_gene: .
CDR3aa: CSVRGRGGDNYGYTF
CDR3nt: TGCAGCGTCCGAGGGCGAGGAGGTGACAACTATGGCTACACCTTC

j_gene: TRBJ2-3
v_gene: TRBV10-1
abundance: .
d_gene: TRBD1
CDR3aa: CASSEKTGRADTQYF
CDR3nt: TGCGCCAGCAGTGAAAAGACAGGGCGGGCAGATACGCAGTATTTT

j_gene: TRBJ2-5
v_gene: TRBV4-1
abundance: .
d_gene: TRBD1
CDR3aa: CASSQAKQGSGQYF
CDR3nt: TGCGCCAGCAGCCAAGCAAAACAGGGGTCGGGGCAGTACTTC

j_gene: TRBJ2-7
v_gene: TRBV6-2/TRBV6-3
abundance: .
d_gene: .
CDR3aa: CATNPGGSLYEQYF
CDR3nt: TGTGCCACCAACCCTGGCGGAAGTCTCTACGAGCAGTACTTC

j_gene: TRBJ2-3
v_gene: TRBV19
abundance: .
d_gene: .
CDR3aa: CASSISRYSTDTQYF
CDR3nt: TGTGCCAGTAGTATAAGCAGGTATAGCACAGATACGCAGTATTTT

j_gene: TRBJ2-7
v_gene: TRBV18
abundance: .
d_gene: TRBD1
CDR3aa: CASSQGTGKFTYEQYF
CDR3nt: TGTGCCAGCTCACAAGGGACAGGGAAATTCACCTACGAGCAGTACTTC

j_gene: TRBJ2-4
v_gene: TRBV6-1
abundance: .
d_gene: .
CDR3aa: CASSDSGLAKNIQYF
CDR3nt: TGTGCCAGCAGTGATTCAGGATTAGCCAAAAACATTCAGTACTTC

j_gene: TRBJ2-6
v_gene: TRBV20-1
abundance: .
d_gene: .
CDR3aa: CSASPVRGAPGANVLTF
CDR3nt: TGCAGTGCCAGTCCCGTCCGGGGAGCCCCTGGGGCCAACGTCCTGACTTTC

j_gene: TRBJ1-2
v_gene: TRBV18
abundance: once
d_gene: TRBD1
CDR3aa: CASSPSPGTGVYGYTF
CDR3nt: TGTGCCAGCTCACCAAGTCCCGGGACAGGGGTCTATGGCTACACCTTC

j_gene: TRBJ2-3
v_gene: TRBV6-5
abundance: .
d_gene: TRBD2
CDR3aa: CASSYTGGGDTQYF
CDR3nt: TGTGCCAGCAGTTACACGGGAGGTGGAGATACGCAGTATTTT

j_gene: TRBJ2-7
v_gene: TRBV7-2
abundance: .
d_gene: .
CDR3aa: CASSFRATGSEQYF
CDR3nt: TGTGCCAGCAGCTTCCGTGCGACAGGATCCGAGCAGTACTTC

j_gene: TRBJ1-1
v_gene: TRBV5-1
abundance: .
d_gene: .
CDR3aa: CASSLAGSLNTEAFF
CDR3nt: TGCGCCAGCAGCTTGGCGGGTTCCCTGAACACTGAAGCTTTCTTT

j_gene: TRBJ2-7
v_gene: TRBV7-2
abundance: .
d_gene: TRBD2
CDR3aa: CASSPTSALVGQYF
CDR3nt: TGTGCCAGCAGCCCGACTAGCGCCCTCGTAGGGCAGTACTTC

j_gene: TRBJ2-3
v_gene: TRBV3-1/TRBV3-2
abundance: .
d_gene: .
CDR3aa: CASSQRLGTDTQYF
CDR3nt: TGTGCCAGCAGCCAACGTCTAGGCACAGATACGCAGTATTTT

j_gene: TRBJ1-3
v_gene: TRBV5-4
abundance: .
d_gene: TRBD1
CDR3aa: CASSLDRVWNTIYF
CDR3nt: TGTGCCAGCAGCCTTGACAGGGTGTGGAACACCATATATTTT

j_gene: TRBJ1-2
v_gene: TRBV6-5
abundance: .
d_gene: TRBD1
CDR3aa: CASSYTGTAYGYTF
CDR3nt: TGTGCCAGCAGTTACACCGGGACAGCTTATGGCTACACCTTC

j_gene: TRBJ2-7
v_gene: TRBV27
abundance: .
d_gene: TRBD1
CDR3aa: CASSDLPGQVYEQYF
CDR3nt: TGTGCCAGCAGTGACTTGCCGGGACAGGTTTACGAGCAGTACTTC

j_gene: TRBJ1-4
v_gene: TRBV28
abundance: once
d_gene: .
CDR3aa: CASSPGGGISEKLFF
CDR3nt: TGTGCCAGCAGTCCCGGCGGGGGCATAAGTGAAAAACTGTTTTTT

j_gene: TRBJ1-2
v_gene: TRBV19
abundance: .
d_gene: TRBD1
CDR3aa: CASTDRAHYGYTF
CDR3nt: TGTGCCAGTACAGACAGGGCCCACTATGGCTACACCTTC

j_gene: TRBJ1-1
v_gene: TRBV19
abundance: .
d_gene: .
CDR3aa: CASSIGLLNTEAFF
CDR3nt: TGTGCCAGTAGTATAGGACTGCTGAACACTGAAGCTTTCTTT

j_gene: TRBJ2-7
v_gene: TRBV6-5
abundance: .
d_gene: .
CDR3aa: CASSYAREGYEQYF
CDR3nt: TGTGCCAGCAGTTATGCTAGAGAAGGCTACGAGCAGTACTTC

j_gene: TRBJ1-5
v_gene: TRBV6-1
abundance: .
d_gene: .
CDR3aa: CASSDGGVNQPQHF
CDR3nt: TGTGCCAGCAGTGATGGAGGGGTCAATCAGCCCCAGCATTTT

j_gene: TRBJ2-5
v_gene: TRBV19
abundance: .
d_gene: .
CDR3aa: CASSIDGGRRSETQYF
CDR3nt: TGTGCCAGTAGTATAGACGGAGGGCGCCGCAGTGAGACCCAGTACTTC

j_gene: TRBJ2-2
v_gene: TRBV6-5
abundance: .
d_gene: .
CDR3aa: CASSYYGVANTGELFF
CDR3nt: TGTGCCAGCAGTTACTACGGAGTGGCGAACACCGGGGAGCTGTTTTTT

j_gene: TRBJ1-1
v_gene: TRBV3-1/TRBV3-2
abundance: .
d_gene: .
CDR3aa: CASSHGRGRTEAFF
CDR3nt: TGTGCCAGCAGCCACGGACGGGGAAGAACTGAAGCTTTCTTT

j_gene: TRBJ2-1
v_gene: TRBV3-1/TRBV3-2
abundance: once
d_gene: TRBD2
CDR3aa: CASSQVVNSGSYEQFF
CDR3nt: TGTGCCAGCAGCCAAGTGGTCAATAGCGGGAGTTATGAGCAGTTCTTC

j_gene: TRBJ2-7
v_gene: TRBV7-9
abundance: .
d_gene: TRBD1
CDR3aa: CASSPGQGAAEQYF
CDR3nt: TGTGCCAGCTCACCGGGACAGGGGGCCGCCGAGCAGTACTTC

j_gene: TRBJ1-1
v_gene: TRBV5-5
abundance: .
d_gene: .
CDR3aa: CASSLGEGLGNTEAFF
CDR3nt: TGTGCCAGCAGCTTGGGTGAGGGCTTAGGGAACACTGAAGCTTTCTTT

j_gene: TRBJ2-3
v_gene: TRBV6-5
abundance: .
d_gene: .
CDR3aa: CASSYSGGSTDTQYF
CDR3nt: TGTGCCAGCAGTTACTCAGGCGGGAGCACAGATACGCAGTATTTT

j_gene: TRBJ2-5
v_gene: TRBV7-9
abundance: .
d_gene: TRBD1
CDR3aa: CASSSGQGVQETQYF
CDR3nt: TGTGCCAGCAGCTCGGGACAGGGAGTTCAAGAGACCCAGTACTTC

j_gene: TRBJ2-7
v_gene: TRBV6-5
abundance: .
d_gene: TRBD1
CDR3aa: CATGWDRPPYEQYF
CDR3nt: TGTGCCACTGGGTGGGACAGGCCTCCCTACGAGCAGTACTTC

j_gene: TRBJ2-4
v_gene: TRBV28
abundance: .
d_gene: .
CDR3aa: CATAEGVRNIQYF
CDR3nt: TGTGCCACTGCTGAGGGCGTGAGAAACATTCAGTACTTC

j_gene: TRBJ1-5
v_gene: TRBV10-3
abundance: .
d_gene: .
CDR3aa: CAISDREDQPQHF
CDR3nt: TGTGCCATCAGTGATCGGGAGGATCAGCCCCAGCATTTT

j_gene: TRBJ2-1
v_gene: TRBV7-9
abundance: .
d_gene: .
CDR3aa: CASSPKLASSSYNEQFF
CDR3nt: TGTGCCAGCAGCCCCAAACTAGCTTCAAGCTCCTACAATGAGCAGTTCTTC

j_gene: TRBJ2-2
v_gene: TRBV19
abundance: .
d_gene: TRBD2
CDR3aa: CASSMHKGLAGPGELFF
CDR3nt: TGTGCCAGTAGTATGCACAAGGGACTAGCGGGACCCGGGGAGCTGTTTTTT

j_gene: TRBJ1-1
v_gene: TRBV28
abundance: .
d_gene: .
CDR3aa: CASSTRGLNTEAFF
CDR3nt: TGTGCCAGCAGTACCAGGGGTTTGAACACTGAAGCTTTCTTT

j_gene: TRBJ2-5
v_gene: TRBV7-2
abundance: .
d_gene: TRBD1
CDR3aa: CASSANSGTGGETQYF
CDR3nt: TGTGCCAGCAGCGCCAACTCCGGGACAGGGGGAGAGACCCAGTACTTC

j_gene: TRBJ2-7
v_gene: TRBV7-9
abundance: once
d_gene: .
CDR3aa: CASSLAQYSYEQYF
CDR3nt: TGTGCCAGCAGCTTAGCACAGTACTCCTACGAGCAGTACTTC

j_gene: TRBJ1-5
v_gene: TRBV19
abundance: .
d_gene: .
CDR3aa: CASRRTDSNQPQHF
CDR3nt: TGTGCCAGTAGGCGGACAGATAGCAATCAGCCCCAGCATTTT

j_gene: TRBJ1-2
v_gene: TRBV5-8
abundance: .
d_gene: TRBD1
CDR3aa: CASSSGSFRGRAGNSYTF
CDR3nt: TGTGCCAGCAGCTCAGGGAGCTTCAGGGGGCGCGCCGGTAATAGCTACACCTTC

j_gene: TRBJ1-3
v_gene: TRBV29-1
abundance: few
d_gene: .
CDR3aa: CSVGGGSAGNTIYF
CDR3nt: TGCAGCGTGGGGGGGGGTTCCGCTGGAAACACCATATATTTT

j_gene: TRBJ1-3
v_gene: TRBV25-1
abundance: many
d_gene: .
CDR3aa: CASILNTIYF
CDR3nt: TGTGCCAGCATCCTAAACACCATATATTTT

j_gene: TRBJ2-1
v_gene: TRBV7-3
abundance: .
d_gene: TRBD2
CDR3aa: CASSPDRGRGRGDEQFF
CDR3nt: TGTGCCAGCAGCCCCGATAGGGGTCGCGGGAGAGGAGATGAGCAGTTCTTC

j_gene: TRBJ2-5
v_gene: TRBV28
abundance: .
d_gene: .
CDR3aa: CASSIGETQYF
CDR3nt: TGTGCCAGCAGTATTGGCGAGACCCAGTACTTC

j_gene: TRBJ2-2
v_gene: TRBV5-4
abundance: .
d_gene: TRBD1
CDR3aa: CASSLRDSLTGELFF
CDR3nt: TGTGCCAGCAGCCTCCGGGACAGCCTCACCGGGGAGCTGTTTTTT

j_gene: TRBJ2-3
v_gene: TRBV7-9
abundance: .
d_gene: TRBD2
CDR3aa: CASSQLAGTSDTQYF
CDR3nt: TGTGCCAGCAGCCAACTAGCGGGAACGTCAGATACGCAGTATTTT

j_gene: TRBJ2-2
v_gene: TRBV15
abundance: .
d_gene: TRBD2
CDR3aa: CATSRVIGLAGVTGELFF
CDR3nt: TGTGCCACCAGCAGAGTAATCGGGCTAGCGGGAGTTACCGGGGAGCTGTTTTTT